Listed below are T cell receptor beta chains from one sample, sequenced in a study of blood T cell repertoires in COVID-19. Clones were sequenced by immunoSEQ multiplex PCR, and TCRdb holds only the in-frame ones, with some missing. The table records 45,000 to 60,000 clones, 70% to 90% of them present only once. The specimen was peripheral blood. The source of these receptors is a man aged 50 to 59 with active COVID-19. Each CDR3 is given with its conserved first and last residue. A D gene is named only where the DNA matches it firmly. The size entry is marked missing in some rows and otherwise reads once, few, many or a size class.

TRBJ2-1	NA	15	TRBV6-5	NA	TGTGCCAGCAGTTCTCTTCCTAGCTCCTACAATGAGCAGTTCTTC	CASSSLPSSYNEQFF
TRBJ2-3	NA	14	TRBV7-3	NA	TGTGCCAGCAGCTTGGCGGGGGCCACAGATACGCAGTATTTT	CASSLAGATDTQYF
TRBJ1-1	NA	16	TRBV5-6	NA	TGTGCCAGCAGATTTGGCTCCCGGGGGAAGGATACTGAAGCTTTCTTT	CASRFGSRGKDTEAFF
TRBJ1-1	NA	16	TRBV5-1	NA	TGCGCCAGCAGCCCCGGGGTGGGACTCTGGAACACTGAAGCTTTCTTT	CASSPGVGLWNTEAFF
TRBJ2-1	NA	11	TRBV20-1	NA	TGCAGTGCTAGAGATCTCAATGAGCAGTTCTTC	CSARDLNEQFF
TRBJ2-7	NA	12	TRBV12-3/TRBV12-4	NA	TGTGCCAGCAGTTTGTACAGGGACCAGCAGTACTTC	CASSLYRDQQYF
TRBJ1-5	NA	14	TRBV19	NA	TGTGCCAGTAGTGCCCCCAGGAGCAATCAGCCCCAGCATTTT	CASSAPRSNQPQHF
TRBJ2-7	TRBD2	15	TRBV7-9	few	TGTGCCAGCAGCCAAGCCCCTAGCGGGGTTTACGAGCAGTACTTC	CASSQAPSGVYEQYF
TRBJ1-2	TRBD1	15	TRBV13	NA	TGTGCCAGCAGCTTGACCGGGACAGTGAACTATGGCTACACCTTC	CASSLTGTVNYGYTF
TRBJ2-1	TRBD1	14	TRBV14	NA	TGTGCCAGCAGTCGAGCAGGGGGCGCGAACGAGCAGTTCTTC	CASSRAGGANEQFF
TRBJ2-3	TRBD2	13	TRBV6-5	NA	TGTGCCAGCACACTAGCGGGATATGATACGCAGTATTTT	CASTLAGYDTQYF
TRBJ2-2	NA	14	TRBV14	few	TGTGCCAGCAGCCTCCCTTGGGGCGGCGGGGAGCTGTTTTTT	CASSLPWGGGELFF
TRBJ1-6	TRBD1	15	TRBV25-1	NA	TGTGCCAGCACTCGCAGGGGGACGGATAATTCACCCCTCCACTTT	CASTRRGTDNSPLHF
TRBJ1-2	NA	14	TRBV5-4	NA	TGTGCCAGCAGCTTTGGGTCGCAGGGTTATGGCTACACCTTC	CASSFGSQGYGYTF
TRBJ1-3	NA	15	TRBV7-2	medium-sized	TGTGCCAGCAGTACAACTTGGAGCTCTGGAAACACCATATATTTT	CASSTTWSSGNTIYF
TRBJ1-2	NA	14	TRBV5-1	NA	TGCGCCAGCAGCTCACCTACAGGTGCCCCTGGCTACACCTTC	CASSSPTGAPGYTF
TRBJ1-1	NA	15	TRBV5-1	NA	TGCGCCAGCAGCCGTATGCCGGGAGCCAACACTGAAGCTTTCTTT	CASSRMPGANTEAFF
TRBJ2-1	NA	16	TRBV9	once	TGTGCCAGCAGCGTAGAGGACACCGTAATATACAATGAGCAGTTCTTC	CASSVEDTVIYNEQFF
TRBJ2-1	NA	16	TRBV18	NA	TGTGCCACCGCACCCTCAAACTTGGGGCTCTACAGTGAGCAGTTCTTC	CATAPSNLGLYSEQFF
TRBJ2-1	NA	14	TRBV7-3	NA	TGTGCCAGCAGCTTAACTACTAGCTTGGGTGAGCAGTTCTTC	CASSLTTSLGEQFF
TRBJ1-5	NA	16	TRBV18	NA	TGTGCCAGCTCACCAGTTCAGGGTATTGGCAATCAGCCCCAGCATTTT	CASSPVQGIGNQPQHF
TRBJ2-2	TRBD1	18	TRBV5-4	NA	TGTGCCAGCAGCTTGGGTGGGGACAGGGGGGCGAACACCGGGGAGCTGTTTTTT	CASSLGGDRGANTGELFF
TRBJ2-5	NA	17	TRBV7-2	NA	TGTGCCAGCAGCTTAGTTGGCTCTCTCTCCCCCAAGGAGACCCAGTACTTC	CASSLVGSLSPKETQYF
TRBJ2-1	NA	13	TRBV6-5	NA	TGTGCCAGCAGACCCGACAGCAACAATGAGCAGTTCTTC	CASRPDSNNEQFF
TRBJ1-1	TRBD1	11	TRBV2	NA	TGTGCCAGCCCGGACAGGCAAAAAGCTTTCTTT	CASPDRQKAFF
TRBJ2-1	TRBD2	13	TRBV5-4	NA	TGTGCCAGCAGCTTCACGGGAGGGAATGAGCAGTTCTTC	CASSFTGGNEQFF
TRBJ2-1	TRBD2	15	TRBV5-6	NA	TGTGCCAGCAGCCACCTAGCGGGAGGGCCAAATGAGCAGTTCTTC	CASSHLAGGPNEQFF
TRBJ1-1	NA	14	TRBV27	NA	TGTGCCAGCAGTTTCAGGGGTGGAAACACTGAAGCTTTCTTT	CASSFRGGNTEAFF
TRBJ1-4	NA	16	TRBV28	NA	TGTGCCAGCAGTTCCACCGGGCGGGGCGATAATGAAAAACTGTTTTTT	CASSSTGRGDNEKLFF
TRBJ1-1	NA	14	TRBV6-5	NA	TGTGCCAGCAGGCAAAGGGGAACGGGAGACGAAGCTTTCTTT	CASRQRGTGDEAFF
TRBJ2-3	TRBD1	14	TRBV7-3	once	TGTGCCAGCAGCGCATACAGGGGCGCAGATACGCAGTATTTT	CASSAYRGADTQYF
TRBJ1-4	NA	18	TRBV10-1	NA	TGCGCCGCCTTAGGAACAGGTTCCTGCTCCTCAACTAATGAAAAACTGTTTTTT	CAALGTGSCSSTNEKLFF
TRBJ1-2	NA	13	TRBV27	NA	TGTGCCAGCAGTTTGCGGCCTTCCTATGGCTACACCTTC	CASSLRPSYGYTF
TRBJ2-7	TRBD1	16	TRBV5-6	NA	TGTGCCAGCAGCTTGCCGGACAGGTACTTCTCGACCGAGCAGTACTTC	CASSLPDRYFSTEQYF
TRBJ1-2	NA	15	TRBV5-1	NA	TGCGCCAGCAGGTCCGACAGTGGGGTAAACTATGGCTACACCTTC	CASRSDSGVNYGYTF
TRBJ1-2	NA	15	TRBV6-5	NA	TGTGCCAGCACCGGAGGGCCTCAGGAATCGTGGGGCTACACCTTC	CASTGGPQESWGYTF
TRBJ2-3	TRBD2	15	TRBV27	NA	TGTGCCAGCAGCCTTGGGTCTAGCGGGCGGGATACGCAGTATTTT	CASSLGSSGRDTQYF
TRBJ2-5	TRBD2	15	TRBV7-9	NA	TGTGCCAGCAGCTTAGGGCTGGGGGGGTCAGAGACCCAGTACTTC	CASSLGLGGSETQYF
TRBJ1-2	TRBD1	18	TRBV29-1	once	TGCAGCGTCGGCCCGAGTGGGTGGACAGGGGAAGCTAACTATGGCTACACCTTC	CSVGPSGWTGEANYGYTF
TRBJ1-1	TRBD1	16	TRBV10-3	NA	TGTGCCATCAGTGAGGGTAGACAGGGCTTGAACACTGAAGCTTTCTTT	CAISEGRQGLNTEAFF
TRBJ1-2	NA	11	TRBV20-1	NA	TGCAGTGCTCAGAAGGGGAATGGCTACACCTTC	CSAQKGNGYTF
TRBJ1-5	TRBD1	14	TRBV7-8	NA	TGTGCCAGCAGCGGACAGGGGGCCGGTCAGCCCCAGCATTTT	CASSGQGAGQPQHF